This is a list of T cell receptor beta chains from one sample in a study of cytomegalovirus exposure and HLA in healthy donors. Sequencing was performed with immunoSEQ multiplex PCR; in TCRdb, only in-frame clones are kept and a portion is missing. The profile shows over 85,000 clones, about 95% of them singletons. Sequencing input: PBMCs. The receptors were gathered from a woman between 18 and 30 years old in good health and CMV-seronegative. The CDR3 runs from the conserved cysteine through the conserved F or W. Fields, in order: clone size, D gene, J gene, V gene, CDR3 DNA, CDR3 protein. D genes are given only for firm matches. Only part of the rows carry a size: once, few, many, or a class if the clone is expanded.

NA | NA | TRBJ2-7 | TRBV5-6 | TGTGCCAGCAGCTTGTTATTAACAGGGAGTTACGAGCAGTACTTC | CASSLLLTGSYEQYF
NA | TRBD2 | TRBJ2-3 | TRBV19 | TGTGCCAGTAGTATAGATGGGGCTAGCGGAGCTCCCCGCACAGATACGCAGTATTTT | CASSIDGASGAPRTDTQYF
NA | TRBD2 | TRBJ2-7 | TRBV13 | TGTGCCAGCAGCCCCGGGACGGGACTAAGGGAGCAGTACTTC | CASSPGTGLREQYF
NA | TRBD1 | TRBJ2-7 | TRBV19 | TGTGCCAGTAGTCCCGGACAGGCATACGAGCAGTACTTC | CASSPGQAYEQYF
NA | NA | TRBJ1-4 | TRBV11-3 | TGTGCCAGCAGCTTCCAGGGTTACGAGGATGAAAAACTGTTTTTT | CASSFQGYEDEKLFF
NA | TRBD2 | TRBJ2-1 | TRBV4-3 | TGCGCCAGCAGCCAAGAGGGGAGGGCCCCCTACAATGAGCAGTTCTTC | CASSQEGRAPYNEQFF
NA | NA | TRBJ2-1 | TRBV11-2 | TGTGCCAGCAGCTTAGTCGACTTAATGGGGACTCGGGAGCAGTTCTTC | CASSLVDLMGTREQFF
NA | NA | TRBJ1-6 | TRBV9 | TGTGCCAGCAGCGTGGGGGAGGGCTCACCCCTCCACTTT | CASSVGEGSPLHF
NA | TRBD1 | TRBJ1-2 | TRBV9 | TGTGCCAGCAGCATCTCAGGGACAGGGGGCGATGGCTACACCTTC | CASSISGTGGDGYTF
NA | NA | TRBJ2-1 | TRBV5-1 | TGCGCCAGCAGCACCTTTAGCGGAGGATACAATGAGCAGTTCTTC | CASSTFSGGYNEQFF
NA | TRBD2 | TRBJ2-7 | TRBV7-9 | TGTGCCACAGGTGGGGGGGACGAGCAGTACTTC | CATGGGDEQYF
NA | TRBD2 | TRBJ2-1 | TRBV30 | TGTGCCTGGAGTGGGGGGGGGAGCTCCTACAATGAGCAGTTCTTC | CAWSGGGSSYNEQFF
NA | TRBD2 | TRBJ2-3 | TRBV4-1 | TGCGCCAGCAGCCAAGGGACTAGCGGGAAAACAGATACGCAGTATTTT | CASSQGTSGKTDTQYF
NA | NA | TRBJ2-5 | TRBV9 | TGTGCCAGCAGCGCACAGGACGGGACTCCAAATGCCGAGACCCAGTACTTC | CASSAQDGTPNAETQYF
NA | NA | TRBJ1-3 | TRBV6-1 | TGTGCCGGCAGGACCGACCTCGGGAACACCATATATTTT | CAGRTDLGNTIYF
NA | TRBD2 | TRBJ2-7 | TRBV4-3 | TGCGCCAGCAGCCTAGGAGGGACTACCGACGAGCAGTACTTC | CASSLGGTTDEQYF
NA | TRBD2 | TRBJ2-7 | TRBV18 | TGTGCCAGCTCACCACCCAGCGGGGGGGGTTACGAGCAGTACTTC | CASSPPSGGGYEQYF
NA | TRBD1 | TRBJ1-1 | TRBV4-2 | TGTGCCAGCAGTCCCGGGACAGTGAACACTGAAGCTTTCTTT | CASSPGTVNTEAFF
NA | TRBD2 | TRBJ2-1 | TRBV11-2 | TGTGCCAGCAGTTCCGGGACTAGGACTTTTGCTGAGCAGTTCTTC | CASSSGTRTFAEQFF
NA | TRBD2 | TRBJ2-1 | TRBV18 | TGTGCCAGCTCCTGGACTAGCGGCAAGTATGAGCAGTTCTTC | CASSWTSGKYEQFF
NA | NA | TRBJ1-3 | TRBV19 | TGTGCCAGTAACATCGGGGTGGGAAACACCATATATTTT | CASNIGVGNTIYF
NA | TRBD2 | TRBJ2-3 | TRBV9 | TGTGCCAGCAGCGTCCCGGCGGGTATAGCGGGAGGGCAGGATACGCAGTATTTT | CASSVPAGIAGGQDTQYF
NA | TRBD2 | TRBJ2-5 | TRBV9 | TGTGCCAGCAGCGTAGATGCGGGGGGGCCGGCAGAGACCCAGTACTTC | CASSVDAGGPAETQYF
NA | NA | TRBJ1-2 | TRBV2 | TGTGCCAGCAGACCTACAGAGTTGTATGGCTACACCTTC | CASRPTELYGYTF
NA | NA | TRBJ2-7 | TRBV6-1 | TGTGCCAGCAGTGAAGTACGCGGGTTCTACGAGCAGTACTTC | CASSEVRGFYEQYF
NA | NA | TRBJ1-1 | TRBV19 | TGTGCCAGTAGTATTGGCCCGAGGGTCACTGAAGCTTTCTTT | CASSIGPRVTEAFF
NA | NA | TRBJ2-7 | TRBV7-8 | TGTGCCAGCAGCTCAACGGGACCGGGAGAACAATACTTC | CASSSTGPGEQYF
NA | TRBD1 | TRBJ1-2 | TRBV7-9 | TGTGCCAGCAGCTGGGGGGACAGGAGAGCTAACTATGGCTACACCTTC | CASSWGDRRANYGYTF
NA | TRBD1 | TRBJ1-2 | TRBV7-9 | TGTGCCAGCAGCTCATTAGACAGGGCCGGTGGCTACACCTTC | CASSSLDRAGGYTF
NA | NA | TRBJ2-3 | TRBV5-1 | TGCGCCAGCACCGTCCGGGGACAAGGGCCAGATACGCAGTATTTT | CASTVRGQGPDTQYF
NA | NA | TRBJ2-7 | TRBV27 | TGTGCCAGCAGTCCTTCGGTCCCTTACGAGCAGTACTTC | CASSPSVPYEQYF
NA | NA | TRBJ1-1 | TRBV30 | TGTGCCTGGAGTAGGACAGTGAACACTGAAGCTTTCTTT | CAWSRTVNTEAFF
NA | TRBD2 | TRBJ2-2 | TRBV14 | TGTGCCAGCAGCCAGTCCGGGACTAGCGGCGCGGGGGAGCTGTTTTTT | CASSQSGTSGAGELFF
NA | TRBD1 | TRBJ2-1 | TRBV5-1 | TGCGCCAGCAGCTTGGAAGCGGGACAGGGCGGAGAGCAGTTCTTC | CASSLEAGQGGEQFF
NA | NA | TRBJ2-7 | TRBV19 | TGTGCCAGTAGTGAGGGAACAACCCTCTACGAGCAGTACTTC | CASSEGTTLYEQYF
NA | TRBD1 | TRBJ2-7 | TRBV5-1 | TGCGCCAGCAGCCTACGACAGGGGTTAGCCTACGAGCAGTACTTC | CASSLRQGLAYEQYF
NA | NA | TRBJ2-7 | TRBV4-1 | TGCGCCAGCAGCCAAGATGGCGGGCTCCTCACCTACGAGCAGTACTTC | CASSQDGGLLTYEQYF
NA | TRBD1 | TRBJ2-7 | TRBV7-8 | TGTGCCAGCAGCTTCCGGGACAGGGGTACCCACGAGCAGTACTTC | CASSFRDRGTHEQYF
NA | NA | TRBJ2-7 | TRBV19 | TGTGCCAGTAGTATAGATCCCGGGACACCGGCCTACGAGCAGTACTTC | CASSIDPGTPAYEQYF
NA | TRBD1 | TRBJ2-3 | TRBV4-1 | TGCGCCAGCAGCCCCGGGGACAGTAGCACAGATACGCAGTATTTT | CASSPGDSSTDTQYF
once | TRBD2 | TRBJ2-5 | TRBV7-6 | TGTGCCAGCGGGGATTTATATAGCGGGGAAGAGACCCAGTACTTC | CASGDLYSGEETQYF
NA | TRBD2 | TRBJ2-5 | TRBV4-2 | TGTGCCAGCAGCCAAGATTATTTGCTAGCGGGGGGCCTTGGGACCCAGTACTTC | CASSQDYLLAGGLGTQYF
NA | NA | TRBJ1-3 | TRBV5-6 | TGTGCCAGCAGGCCAGGGTCTGGAAACACCATATATTTT | CASRPGSGNTIYF
NA | NA | TRBJ2-2 | TRBV19 | TGTGCCAGTACCCCAAGGGGCAGAAACACCGGGGAGCTGTTTTTT | CASTPRGRNTGELFF
NA | NA | TRBJ1-3 | TRBV2 | TGTGCCAGCACCCTACAGCTTCACTCTGGAAACACCATATATTTT | CASTLQLHSGNTIYF
NA | NA | TRBJ2-7 | TRBV12-5 | TGTGCTAGTGCCTCTTTCGGGATTTCCTACGAGCAGTACTTC | CASASFGISYEQYF
once | TRBD1 | TRBJ1-3 | TRBV4-3 | TGCGCCAGCAGCCAAATCGGGACAGGCTCTGGAAACACCATATATTTT | CASSQIGTGSGNTIYF
NA | TRBD1 | TRBJ1-5 | TRBV19 | TGTGCCAGTAGTCTCAGGACAGGCCTACAGTATCAGCCCCAGCATTTT | CASSLRTGLQYQPQHF
NA | TRBD2 | TRBJ2-1 | TRBV6-5 | TGTGCCAGCAGTTGGACTAGCGCTTACAATGAGCAGTTCTTC | CASSWTSAYNEQFF
NA | NA | TRBJ2-1 | TRBV11-2 | TGTGCCAGCAGCTTAGGGCTTTACAATGAGCAGTTCTTC | CASSLGLYNEQFF